The entry below describes one T cell receptor (beta chain). Its antigen is as yet unknown. The source of the sample is a study of OX40 agonist ivuxolimab in advanced cancers. Study results and limitations: There were, on average, more expanded clones in CD8+ T cells than in CD4+. Clones of CD4+ and CD8+ blood T cells grew by week 6 at doses of 0.1 to 3.0 mg/kg.

Germline V gives CDR1 MNHNY, CDR2 SVGAGI (reference sequence). V lost 7 bases, J lost 7 bases, and 6 bases stayed unmatched. There are 12 residues in the CDR3. Method: immunoSEQ multiplex PCR; TCRdb's copy keeps in-frame clones and lacks some. This table has over 50,000 clones, 88% appearing once. The rearrangement uses TRBV6-6 and TRBJ1-1, with 7 bases lining up with TRBD1. The sample in question was CD4+ or CD8+ T cells sorted from blood, obtained in a trial of the OX40 agonist ivuxolimab. The source is an adult with an advanced solid tumor such as melanoma, head and neck, liver or kidney cancer. The DNA for the CDR3 is TGTGCCAGCAACCCGGGACAGCTTGAAGCTTTCTTT. Translated: CASNPGQLEAFF.